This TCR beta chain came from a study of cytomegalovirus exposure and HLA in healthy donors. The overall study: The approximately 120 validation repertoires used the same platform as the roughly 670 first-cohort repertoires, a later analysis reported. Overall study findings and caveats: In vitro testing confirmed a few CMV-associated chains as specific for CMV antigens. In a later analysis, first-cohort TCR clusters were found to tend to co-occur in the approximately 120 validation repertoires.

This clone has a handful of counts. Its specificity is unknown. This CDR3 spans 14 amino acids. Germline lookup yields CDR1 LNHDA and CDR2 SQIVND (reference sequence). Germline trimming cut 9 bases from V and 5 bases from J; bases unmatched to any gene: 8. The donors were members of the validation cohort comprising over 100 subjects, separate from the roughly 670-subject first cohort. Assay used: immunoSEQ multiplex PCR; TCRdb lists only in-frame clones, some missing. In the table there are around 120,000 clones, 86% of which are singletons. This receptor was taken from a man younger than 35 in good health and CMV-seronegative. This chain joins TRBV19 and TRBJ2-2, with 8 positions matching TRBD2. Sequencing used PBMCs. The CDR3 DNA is TGTGCCAGCAATCGGGGGGGTGAGACCGGGGAGCTGTTTTTT. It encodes CASNRGGETGELFF.